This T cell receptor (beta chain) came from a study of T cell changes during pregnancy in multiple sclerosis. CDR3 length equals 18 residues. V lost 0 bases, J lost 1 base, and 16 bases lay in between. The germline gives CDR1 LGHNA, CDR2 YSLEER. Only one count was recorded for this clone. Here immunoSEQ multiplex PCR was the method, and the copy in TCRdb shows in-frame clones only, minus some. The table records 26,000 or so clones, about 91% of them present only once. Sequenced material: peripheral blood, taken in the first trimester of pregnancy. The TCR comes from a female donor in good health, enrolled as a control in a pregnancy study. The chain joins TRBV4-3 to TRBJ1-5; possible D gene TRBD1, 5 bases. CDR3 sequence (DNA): TGCGCCAGCAGCCAAGAACCCGGTGCAAGACAGAGCAATCAGCCCCAGCATTTT. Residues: CASSQEPGARQSNQPQHF.